Below, 31 T cell receptor beta chains from the same sample are listed, as sequenced in a study of blood T cells in healthy people across ages. A sample-barcoded 5' primer and a J-beta primer mix were used in a second PCR of roughly 7 to 12 cycles. A single record per CDR3 protein comes from TCRdb applying MiXCR to the 5' RACE reads. Of approximately 800,000 distinct CDR3 sequences in the sample, roughly 46% were seen once. The sample taken for sequencing was blood. The receptors here all came from a man older than 75 in good health.

The chain employs TRBV5-1 and TRBJ2-7; 9 bases map to TRBD2. V lost 4 bases to trimming and J lost 3 bases; unmatched junction nucleotides: 8. Germline V gives CDR1 SGHRS, CDR2 YFSETQ. The CDR3 spans 15 residues. The CDR3, as DNA: TGCGCCAGCAGCCCGACTAGCGGACATATCTACGAGCAGTACTTC. Its protein product is CASSPTSGHIYEQYF.

The chain uses TRBV7-2 and TRBJ2-6, with D perhaps TRBD1 (6 bases). The V end lost 4 bases, the J end lost 0 bases, and 13 bases lay between the germline ends. CDR1 SGHTA and CDR2 FQGNSA come from the germline V gene. The CDR3 runs to 17 residues. CDR3 sequence reads: CASSSTQGRSGANVLTF. CDR3 nucleotide sequence: TGTGCCAGCAGCTCAACACAGGGACGCTCTGGGGCCAACGTCCTGACTTTC.

This clonotype was seen only once. This may stem from a read error, because a much larger clone lies one nucleotide away. This chain uses TRBV27 with TRBJ2-3, with 8 nucleotides matching TRBD1. This CDR3 region has 14 residues. Germline CDR1 and CDR2: MNHEY and SMNVEV (reference sequence). Here the CDR3 DNA reads TGTGCCGGCAGTGGACAGGGTACTACAGATACGCAGTATTTT. Translated, it gives CAGSGQGTTDTQYF.

This sequence joins TRBV11-3 and TRBJ1-2; D unclear. The V end lost 2 bases, the J end lost 3 bases, and 7 bases lay between the germline ends. The CDR3 consists of 13 residues. CDR1 SGHNT and CDR2 YENEEA come from the germline V gene. The CDR3 DNA follows: TGTGCCAGCAGCTTAAGGGTTGACTATGGCTACACCTTC. Its protein product is CASSLRVDYGYTF.

This clonotype came up a few times. The gene calls are TRBV7-9 and TRBJ1-4; D is uncertain. Germline V gene lookup returns CDR1 SEHNR and CDR2 FQNEAQ (reference sequence). V lost 4 bases, J lost 7 bases, and 13 bases lay in between. The CDR3 consists of 14 residues. CDR3 bases: TGTGCCAGCAGCTCCCGGGAGGCAGCTGAAAAACTGTTTTTT. This gives the protein CASSSREAAEKLFF.

The V call is TRBV5-1, the J call TRBJ1-6; D not certain. Germline V gene data show CDR1 as SGHRS and CDR2 as YFSETQ. This CDR3 region has 14 residues. Between the trimmed V and J ends, which lost 1 base and 5 bases, there was a span of 7 bases. CDR3 sequence reads: CASSLRIDNSPLHF. The CDR3 nucleotides are TGCGCCAGCAGCTTGAGGATCGATAATTCACCCCTCCACTTT.

As to this clonotype: This may come from a read error, since a much larger clone is one base off. The chain carries TRBV12-3 or TRBV12-4 and TRBJ2-7; D not certain. This CDR3 contains 16 residues. In nucleotides, the CDR3 is TGTGCCCGCAGTATTGTTGACGGATCCGACTCCTACGAGCAGTACTTC. Translation gives CARSIVDGSDSYEQYF.

The chain recombines TRBV12-3 or TRBV12-4 with TRBJ2-5; D is unresolved. Trimming removed 6 bases from V and 2 bases from J, with 16 bases in between. This CDR3 contains 15 residues. Written as DNA, the CDR3 is TGTGCCAGCAGCGCCCAGAGAGGCAGTCAAGAGACCCAGTACTTC. Its translation: CASSAQRGSQETQYF.

The CDR3 protein is CASVTPYTGELFF. CDR3 nucleotides: TGTGCCAGCGTGACCCCATACACCGGGGAGCTGTTTTTT. The rearrangement links TRBV12-3 or TRBV12-4 to TRBJ2-2; D uncertain. CDR3 length equals 13 residues. Trimming removed 8 bases at V and 3 bases at J, with 10 bases between.

This chain connects TRBV29-1 to TRBJ2-4; 8 nucleotides line up with TRBD1. The J call may be incorrect, as the DNA end agrees better with TRBJ2-7. Germline lookup yields CDR1 SQVTM and CDR2 ANQGSEA. The CDR3 covers 12 residues. The CDR3 loop is CSVGTGRHEQYF. The CDR3 coding sequence is TGCAGCGTTGGGACAGGGAGGCACGAGCAGTACTTC.

In this sample, this clonotype turned up once. The rearrangement uses TRBV27 and TRBJ2-5; no definite D call. Germline V gene data show CDR1 as MNHEY and CDR2 as SMNVEV (reference sequence). Deletions cut 8 bases from V and 8 bases from J, with 18 bases between. The CDR3 is made up of 13 amino acids. The DNA of the CDR3 is TGTGCCAGCGCCCTAGGTTTGGAGAGAACCCAGTACTTC. It encodes CASALGLERTQYF.

The V call is TRBV3-1, the J call TRBJ2-7; 7 bases match TRBD1. The CDR3 is made up of 15 amino acids. V lost 2 bases to trimming and J lost 5 bases; unmatched junction nucleotides: 9. Germline CDR1 is LGHDT and CDR2 is YNNKEL (reference sequence). This chain's CDR3 is CASSQTGTDADEQYF. The DNA for the CDR3 is TGTGCCAGCAGCCAAACCGGGACAGATGCCGACGAGCAGTACTTC.

V usage is TRBV4-2 and J usage is TRBJ2-4; 8 bases match TRBD2. The V and J ends lost 0 bases and 15 bases, in that order; junction bases with no gene match: 16. The CDR3 is 16 residues long. Germline V gene lookup returns CDR1 LGHNA and CDR2 YNFKEQ. CDR3 amino acids: CASSQENSGTVYERYF. CDR3 DNA: TGTGCCAGCAGCCAAGAAAATAGCGGGACGGTCTACGAGCGGTACTTC.

This clonotype was recorded a few times. The chain employs TRBV7-2 and TRBJ2-7; D is ambiguous. Germline V gene sequence: CDR1 SGHTA, CDR2 FQGNSA. This CDR3 has 13 amino acids. Trimming removed 4 bases from V and 3 bases from J, with 10 bases in between. This chain's CDR3 is CASSSNNFYEQYF. In DNA form, the CDR3 reads TGTGCCAGCAGCTCCAATAATTTCTACGAGCAGTACTTC.

This clonotype has just a few counts. V usage is TRBV5-1 and J usage is TRBJ2-7; 11 nucleotides align to TRBD1. CDR3 size: 15 residues. Germline CDR1 and CDR2: SGHRS and YFSETQ. V lost 7 bases to trimming and J lost 7 bases; unmatched junction nucleotides: 13. CDR3 amino acids: CASGGGQGANNEQYF. The CDR3 DNA follows: TGCGCCAGCGGCGGTGGACAGGGGGCTAACAATGAGCAGTACTTC.

This clonotype was seen a handful of times. The chain uses TRBV7-2 and TRBJ2-2; 13 positions match TRBD2. The trim removed 5 bases at V and 3 bases at J, leaving 12 bases unmatched. The CDR3 has 19 amino acids. CDR1 and CDR2 from the germline V gene are SGHTA and FQGNSA. Here the CDR3 DNA reads TGTGCCAGCAGCCCAAGGACTAGCGGGAGTATGGCGGACACCGGGGAGCTGTTTTTT. Amino acids: CASSPRTSGSMADTGELFF.

V gene TRBV20-1 combines with J gene TRBJ2-5; D possibly corresponds to TRBD1 (6 bases). The CDR3 length is 12 residues. Trimming removed 6 bases at V and 11 bases at J, with 19 bases between. The germline CDR1 and CDR2 sequences are DFQATT and SNEGSKA (reference sequence). CDR3 in DNA: TGCAGTGCCCATGGACAGTCCAATGAGCAGTACTTC. This sequence encodes CSAHGQSNEQYF.

This clonotype was counted between two and nine times. V and J are TRBV5-5 and TRBJ1-2; no reliable D call. Between the trimmed V and J ends, which lost 0 bases and 3 bases, there was a span of 12 bases. CDR1 is SGHKS, CDR2 YYEKEE, per germline (reference sequence). The CDR3 covers 15 residues. The CDR3: CASSLGGPLDYGYTF. CDR3 bases: TGTGCCAGCAGCTTGGGCGGCCCTCTGGACTATGGCTACACCTTC.

The chain uses TRBV12-3 or TRBV12-4 and TRBJ2-7; the match to TRBD1 covers 7 bases. V shed 2 bases, J shed 2 bases, and the junction held 15 bases outside the gene matches. There are 18 residues in the CDR3. The CDR3 bases are TGTGCCAGCAGTTTATCCGCTTTGGTGACAGGGCAAACCTACGAGCAGTACTTC. Translation gives CASSLSALVTGQTYEQYF.

This clonotype was found a few times. The chain employs TRBV9 and TRBJ1-1, with D maybe TRBD1 (5 bases). Trimming took off 2 bases at V and 1 base at J, with 6 bases between the two ends. Per germline, CDR1 SGDLS and CDR2 YYNGEE. The CDR3 is 13 residues long. The CDR3 spells CASSVRANTEAFF. CDR3 in DNA: TGTGCCAGCAGCGTCAGGGCGAACACTGAAGCTTTCTTT.

The V gene is TRBV12-3 or TRBV12-4, the J gene TRBJ2-1; tentative D call: TRBD2 (6 bases). V lost 5 bases, J lost 5 bases, and 16 bases lay in between. The CDR3 contains 15 residues. The CDR3 spells CASSTQGGSDNEQFF. As DNA, the CDR3 is TGTGCCAGCAGTACCCAGGGAGGAAGCGACAATGAGCAGTTCTTC.

V gene TRBV9 combines with J gene TRBJ2-1; D gene unclear. The tail of the sequence fits TRBJ2-7 better, so the J call may be wrong. Looked up from germline, CDR1 is SGDLS and CDR2 is YYNGEE. The CDR3 loop spans 15 amino acids. CDR3 amino acids: CASSVAPQTEDEQYF. DNA for the CDR3: TGTGCCAGCAGCGTAGCCCCACAAACAGAGGACGAGCAGTACTTC.

This clonotype was seen only once. Being one base from a much bigger clone, this may be a read error. V gene TRBV12-3 or TRBV12-4 combines with J gene TRBJ2-1; 8 bases align to TRBD1. CDR3 length: 15 residues. V was clipped by 5 bases and J by 6 bases; unmatched bases: 9. The chain's CDR3 is CASSLETGVSNEQFF. The CDR3 DNA reads TGTGCCAGCAGTCTTGAGACAGGGGTTAGCAATGAGCAGTTCTTC.

This clonotype was seen more than once but under ten times. V gene TRBV20-1 combines with J gene TRBJ2-5; tentatively, D is TRBD1 (5 bases). This CDR3 region has 14 residues. Germline V gives CDR1 DFQATT, CDR2 SNEGSKA (reference sequence). Trimming took 6 bases from V and 0 from J, leaving 14 bases between them. In nucleotides, the CDR3 is TGCAGTGCCCTGAGTCCGACAGACCAAGAGACCCAGTACTTC. Translated, it gives CSALSPTDQETQYF.

This sequence joins TRBV5-4 and TRBJ2-3; D is uncertain. Germline loops: CDR1 SGHNT, CDR2 YYREEE (reference sequence). V was trimmed by 0 bases and J by 4 bases, leaving 12 bases between them. The CDR3 has 15 residues. The CDR3 spells CASSLAGIGSDTQYF. CDR3 sequence (DNA): TGTGCCAGCAGCTTGGCTGGGATAGGGTCAGATACGCAGTATTTT.

This clonotype was counted between two and nine times. V usage is TRBV2 and J usage is TRBJ2-1; 12 positions match TRBD2. J gave up 8 bases and V 5 bases, and 10 bases lay outside the gene matches. The CDR3 contains 16 residues. CDR1 SNHLY and CDR2 FYNNEI come from the germline V gene. The CDR3, as DNA: TGTGCCAGCAGTCGTAGACTAGCGGGAGTAGGCGATGAGCAGTTCTTC. It translates to CASSRRLAGVGDEQFF.

This clonotype was detected once. V usage is TRBV5-1 and J usage is TRBJ2-1; TRBD2 matches 9 bases. The germline V gene encodes CDR1 SGHRS and CDR2 YFSETQ. J gave up 10 bases and V 1 base, and 18 bases lay outside the gene matches. This CDR3 comprises 18 residues. The CDR3 loop is CASSLTPLGSGGSGEQFF. The DNA of the CDR3 is TGCGCCAGCAGCTTGACCCCCTTAGGGAGCGGGGGGTCGGGGGAGCAGTTCTTC. Drawing the rest from reference TRBV5-1 and TRBJ2-1, the complete variable domain is KAGVTQTPRYLIKTRGQQVTLSCSPISGHRSVSWYQQTPGQGLQFLFEYFSETQRNKGNFPGRFSGRQFSNSRSEMNVSTLELGDSALYLCASSLTPLGSGGSGEQFFGPGTRLTVL.

A word on this clonotype: The junction and the germline gene differ at one end; a read error may be behind it. V gene TRBV20-1 combines with J gene TRBJ2-1, with D unclear. The germline V gene encodes CDR1 DFQATT and CDR2 SNEGSKA (reference sequence). The CDR3 covers 10 residues. The CDR3 region is CRARHNEQFF. CDR3 nucleotide sequence: TGCAGGGCTAGACACAATGAGCAGTTCTTC.

The chain carries TRBV27 and TRBJ2-1, with unresolved D. The CDR3 consists of 16 residues. Trimming pared 5 bases from V and 5 bases from J, leaving 19 bases between. Germline V gives CDR1 MNHEY, CDR2 SMNVEV (reference sequence). CDR3 loop: CASSLRRQESNNEQFF. CDR3 sequence (DNA): TGTGCCAGCAGTCTAAGGCGGCAGGAGTCCAACAATGAGCAGTTCTTC.

The chain recombines TRBV20-1 with TRBJ2-3, with D possibly TRBD2 on 5 matching bases. V was shortened by 2 bases and J by 2 bases, with 11 bases between the two germline ends. This CDR3 comprises 14 residues. CDR1 is DFQATT, CDR2 SNEGSKA, per germline (reference sequence). The CDR3 nucleotides read TGCAGTGCTAGATCCGACGGGAACACAGATACGCAGTATTTT. Translation gives CSARSDGNTDTQYF.

CDR3 nucleotide sequence: TGCGCCAGCAGCGGGGGGGACGGGGGTGAAAAACTGTTTTTT. Its translation: CASSGGDGGEKLFF. J is TRBJ1-4 and V is TRBV4-1; tentative D call: TRBD1 (5 bases). V gave up 5 bases and J gave up 7 bases, with 14 bases separating them. Germline V gene data show CDR1 as MGHRA and CDR2 as YSYEKL. CDR3 length: 14 residues.